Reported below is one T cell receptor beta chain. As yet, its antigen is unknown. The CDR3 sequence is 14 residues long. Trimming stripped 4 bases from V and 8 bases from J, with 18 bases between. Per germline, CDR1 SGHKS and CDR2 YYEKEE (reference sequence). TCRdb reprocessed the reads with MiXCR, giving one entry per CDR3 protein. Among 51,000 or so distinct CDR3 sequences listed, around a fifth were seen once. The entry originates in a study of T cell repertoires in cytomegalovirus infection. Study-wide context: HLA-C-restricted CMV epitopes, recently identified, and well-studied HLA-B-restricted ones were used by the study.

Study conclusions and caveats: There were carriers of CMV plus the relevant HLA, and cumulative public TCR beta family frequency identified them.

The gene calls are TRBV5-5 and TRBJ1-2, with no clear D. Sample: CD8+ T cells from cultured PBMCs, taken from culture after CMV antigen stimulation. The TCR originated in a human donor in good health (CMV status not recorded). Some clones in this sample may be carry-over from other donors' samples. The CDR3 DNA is TGTGCCAGCAGCCTGGACTTGGCCACTGGGGGCTACACCTTC. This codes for CASSLDLATGGYTF.